This TCR beta chain is from a study of blood T cell repertoires in COVID-19 (dated by TCRdb to 2018 to 2021). About the study as a whole: Samples from collaborators originated in the United States, Italy and Spain and spanned both the acute and convalescent phases of COVID-19. The prospective study material was composed of cDNA or gDNA derived from T cells, B-cell-depleted T cells, or PBMCs. Subjects who had been exposed to COVID-19, were actively infected with it, or had recovered from it provided the deeply sampled blood TCRbeta repertoires that made up the dataset. The repertoires were made available in a free public database intended to serve as a resource for research on the immune response to SARS-CoV-2. Samples came from the ongoing ImmuneRACE study (first 160 participants) plus 1,254 subjects from 6 global collaborators. Sample metadata almost always included a de-identified subject ID, COVID-19 status, age in years and sex. Where available, HLA class I and class II types were obtained from metadata supplied by the sample provider rather than from assay-based typing.

About this clone: This receptor's antigen is unknown. No qualities accompany the bases; no much larger clone lies one base away.

TCRbeta CDR3 regions were amplified from genomic DNA using the immunoSEQ Assay, a bias-controlled multiplex PCR. Per the original workflow: Nucleated cell counts per sample were estimated from amplification of reference gene primers within the assay. To quantify the absolute abundance of each unique TCRbeta CDR3 rearrangement, sequence reads were collapsed and filtered. For each sample, productive Simpson clonality was calculated as the square root of Simpson's diversity index across productive rearrangements. Entries here come from immuneACCESS through TCRdb and include only in-frame sequences with V and J called. Some clones fail to appear in such tables; in the studies checked, an unresolved V gene covers under half of the shortfall, and the cause of the remainder is unknown. That table supplies the V and J calls and clone size; D and trimming were determined from the DNA. This sample lists approximately 210,000 clones; about 89% were detected once. The ten top clones hold 4% to 5.5% of the sample.

Each collaborating institution followed its own protocols to collect whole blood in K2EDTA tubes. For TCRbeta analysis, collaborators shipped samples as frozen whole blood, isolated PBMCs, or DNA extracted from either of those sample types. The paper as a whole reports these results and caveats: Clinical and demographic metadata were provided uncurated, with the amount varying by source and participant.

There are 14 amino acids in the CDR3, from cysteine to phenylalanine inclusive. Only the CDR3 region is kept as DNA, spanning 42 bases read in frame from base 1. The germline V gene (reference sequence) sets CDR1 to PRHDT and CDR2 to FYEKMQ. Trimming at the junction amounts to 5 bases on V and 5 bases on J, and the germline ends lie 15 bases apart. The rearranged chain carries TRBV13 and TRBJ1-1, and possibly TRBD1, on 6 matching bases. Sequencing was carried out using peripheral blood. This sequence was found in a woman aged 40 to 50 with acute or convalescent COVID-19. The CDR3 region has the sequence CASSPGYRVTEAFF. At the DNA level, the sequence is TGTGCCAGCAGCCCAGGTTACAGGGTTACTGAAGCTTTCTTT.